This T cell receptor (beta chain) appears in the sequencing data of a study of T cell responses to AZD1222 COVID-19 vaccine. Sequencing was performed with immunoSEQ multiplex PCR; in TCRdb, only in-frame clones are kept and a portion is missing. Of tens of thousands of clones listed, 88% are singletons. About this clone itself: As yet, its antigen is unknown.

Notes on the study in general: Baseline testing showed seropositivity in only 5 or 6 AZD1222 recipients. Females made up more of the donors, who were largely white British, and clonal diversity may have come out too low. Spike-spanning, vaccine-associated CD4 TCRs were dominant at 160-218 and 743-854.

The receptor was derived from an adult who received the MenACWY meningococcal vaccine as a control. The specimen was peripheral blood, collected 28 days after the second dose of the MenACWY control vaccine.

The CDR3 sequence: CASSLGGDNEKLFF. CDR3 sequence (DNA): TGTGCCAGCAGCCTGGGGGGGGATAATGAAAAACTGTTTTTT. The rearrangement joins TRBV6-6 to TRBJ1-4, with D possibly TRBD1 on 5 matching bases. This CDR3 has 14 amino acids. From germline, CDR1 is MNHNY and CDR2 SVGAGI (reference sequence). The V end was cut by 6 bases, the J end by 4 bases, with 12 bases between.